The T cell receptor beta chain described here comes from a study of T cells after yellow fever vaccination (dated by TCRdb to about 2019). A note on the overall study: The SMART-Seq v4 Ultra Low Input RNA kit was used to prepare libraries from fractions with low cell numbers. To follow T-cell clones before and after both primary and booster YFV17D yellow fever vaccination, bulk TCR alpha and beta repertoires underwent longitudinal sequencing. Two healthy male donors, one aged 18 to 29 and one aged 30 to 40 years, made up the cohort. Bulk PBMC replicates and cell subsets were isolated from blood drawn at multiple timepoints before and after both primary and secondary immunization. The research as a whole found: Because only a couple of donors were included in the study, the extent to which the findings can be generalized is limited. A small fraction of clonotypes appeared in both the CD4 and CD8 compartments, likely as a result of convergent recombination. After the booster, most of the clones that had expanded following primary vaccination were detected again (approximately 96% of CD4 and roughly nine tenths of CD8), which suggests that memory was broadly maintained. The secondary T-cell response was weaker than the primary response but faster, peaking on day 5 instead of day 15. Computational filtering was required because FACS-sorted repertoires could contain abundant contaminating clonotypes from the bulk population.

This clonotype showed up just a few times. Its antigen specificity is not known. No base-level quality is on record; no much larger clone is a single base apart. Cut back by 2 bases and 0 bases, the V and J ends lie 7 bases apart. Including the terminal cysteine and phenylalanine, the CDR3 comprises 15 residues. Left in the record is the CDR3 DNA by itself, 45 bases read in frame from the first base. Interpreted using the paper, the treatment or condition label stands for: live attenuated yellow fever vaccine strain. At each blood-draw timepoint, two biological replicates of bulk PBMCs were obtained. A standard Ficoll-Paque protocol was used to isolate PBMCs from peripheral blood. RNA was extracted with TriZol from bulk PBMCs, CD4 and CD8 fractions, and dextramer-positive and dextramer-negative fractions. TCR cDNA was synthesized by 5'RACE template switching, which introduced a universal primer site and unique molecular identifiers. Priming for cDNA synthesis came from both the TCR alpha and TCR beta constant segments. Library amplification used two PCR steps, and the second PCR step added sample barcodes and sequencing adapters. Libraries were sequenced on Illumina HiSeq 2500 (2x100 bp) or NovaSeq (2x150 bp). In the paper's pipeline: Demultiplexing of reads and collapsing into UMI consensus sequences were performed with MIGEC, and V(D)J alignment was carried out with MiXCR. Vaccine-responding clonotypes were defined with edgeR using replicate PBMC samples, requiring FDR below 0.01 and a log2 fold change above 5 up to day 15. CD4 or CD8 identity was assigned to each bulk clonotype according to whether the clonotype was present at higher abundance in the sequenced CD4 repertoire or the sequenced CD8 repertoire. TCRdb itself trimmed the public reads at Q25 with fastp, ran MiXCR and retained productive beta chains. When rows share a CDR3 protein, they turn into one entry using the most common DNA and genes. The V and J calls were determined by TCRdb, not by the authors. The sample table contains just under 600,000 distinct CDR3 sequences; only one count was recorded for roughly 14% of them. The ten largest clones represent over 11% of the sample.

This sequence was found in a man in his thirties or forties who received the YFV17D yellow fever vaccine. The material was PBMCs, obtained on the day of the yellow fever booster vaccination. The chain employs TRBV12-3 or TRBV12-4 and TRBJ2-2, and possibly TRBD2, on 5 matching bases. The CDR3 region: CASSLLAPNTGELFF. The nucleotide sequence reads as follows: TGTGCCAGCAGTTTACTAGCCCCGAACACCGGGGAGCTGTTTTTT.